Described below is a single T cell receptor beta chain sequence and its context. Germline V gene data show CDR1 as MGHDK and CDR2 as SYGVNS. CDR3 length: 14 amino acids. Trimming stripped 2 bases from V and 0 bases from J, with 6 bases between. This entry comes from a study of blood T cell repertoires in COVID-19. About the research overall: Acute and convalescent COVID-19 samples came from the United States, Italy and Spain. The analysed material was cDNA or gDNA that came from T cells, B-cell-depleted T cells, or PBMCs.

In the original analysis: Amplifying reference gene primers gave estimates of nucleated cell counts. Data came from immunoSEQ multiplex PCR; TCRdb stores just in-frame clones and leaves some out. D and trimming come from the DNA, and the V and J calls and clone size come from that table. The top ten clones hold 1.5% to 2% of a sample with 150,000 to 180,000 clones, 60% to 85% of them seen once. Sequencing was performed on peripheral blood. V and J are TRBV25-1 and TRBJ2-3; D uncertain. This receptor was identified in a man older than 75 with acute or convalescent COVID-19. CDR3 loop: CASSEIRSTDTQYF. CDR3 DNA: TGTGCCAGCAGTGAAATCAGGAGCACAGATACGCAGTATTTT.